One sample yielded the 20 T cell receptor beta chains listed below, sequenced in a study of T cells after yellow fever vaccination. TCRdb recomputed calls from the 5' RACE reads with MiXCR, one row per CDR3 protein. The sample holds more than 80,000 distinct CDR3 sequences, less than 6% seen once. The specimen was CD8+ T cells sorted from PBMCs, collected 10 days after the yellow fever booster vaccination. Receptors originate from a young man who received the YFV17D yellow fever vaccine.

This clonotype appeared many times. The chain has TRBV9 and TRBJ1-6; 8 nucleotides line up with TRBD1. J lost 7 bases, V lost 4 bases, and 7 bases had no gene match. This CDR3 region has 15 residues. From germline, CDR1 is SGDLS and CDR2 YYNGEE. CDR3 sequence reads: CASSSRDRLNSPLHF. The CDR3 DNA reads TGTGCCAGCAGCTCCCGGGACAGGTTAAATTCACCCCTCCACTTT.

This clonotype occurred many times. The rearrangement links TRBV7-9 to TRBJ2-2; D perhaps matches TRBD1 (5 bases). With 3 bases removed from V and 7 bases from J, the gap between germline ends came to 12 bases. Germline V lookup: CDR1 SEHNR, CDR2 FQNEAQ (reference sequence). This CDR3 is 14 amino acids long. Here the CDR3 DNA reads TGTGCCAGCAGCTTTGTACAGGCGAACGGGGAGCTGTTTTTT. Its protein product is CASSFVQANGELFF.

This clonotype was counted ten times or more. The chain combines TRBV6-5 with TRBJ2-7; D gene uncertain. Deletions cut 5 bases from V and 6 bases from J, with 8 bases between. Germline CDR1 is MNHEY and CDR2 is SVGAGI. The CDR3 has 11 amino acids. The CDR3 loop is CASSIWFEQYV. CDR3 in DNA: TGTGCCAGCAGTATATGGTTCGAGCAGTACGTC.

This clonotype has only a few counts. The J gene is TRBJ2-7, the V gene TRBV29-1; unclear D gene. V was trimmed by 7 bases and J by 0 bases, leaving 10 bases between them. Germline assignment: CDR1 SQVTM and CDR2 ANQGSEA. The CDR3 loop spans 12 amino acids. The CDR3 sequence is CSAVASSYEQYF. Here the CDR3 DNA reads TGCAGCGCCGTCGCTAGCTCCTACGAGCAGTACTTC.

By share, this clonotype ranks as medium-sized. The gene calls are TRBV29-1 and TRBJ1-3; D remains ambiguous. The CDR3 is made up of 13 amino acids. The germline V and J ends were trimmed by 2 bases and 0 bases, with 5 bases remaining between them. Per germline, CDR1 SQVTM and CDR2 ANQGSEA. Here the CDR3 reads CSVEPGSGNTIYF. DNA for the CDR3: TGCAGCGTTGAACCAGGCTCTGGAAACACCATATATTTT.

The V and J genes are TRBV10-3 and TRBJ1-5; D is possibly TRBD1 (5 bases). This CDR3 comprises 17 residues. Trimming removed 0 bases from V and 1 base from J, with 13 bases in between. Germline V lookup: CDR1 ENHRY, CDR2 SYGVKD. The CDR3 bases are TGTGCCATCAGTGAGTCGAATTCGGGGCCCAGCAATCAGCCCCAGCATTTT. Amino acids: CAISESNSGPSNQPQHF.

The V and J genes are TRBV15 and TRBJ1-5; TRBD1 might be the D (5 bases). The V gene's germline CDR1 is LNHNV and CDR2 YYDKDF (reference sequence). The V and J ends lost 3 bases and 7 bases respectively, with 13 bases between them. CDR3 length equals 14 residues. The CDR3 spells CATSSLDSDQPQHF. CDR3 DNA: TGTGCCACCAGCAGCCTTGACAGTGACCAGCCCCAGCATTTT.

This clonotype was picked up a small number of times. This chain links TRBV4-3 with TRBJ1-6; D is perhaps TRBD1 (5 bases). Germline CDR1 and CDR2: LGHNA and YSLEER. The CDR3 runs to 18 residues. Trimming cost V 0 bases and J 1 base, with 13 bases left between them. The CDR3 sequence: CASSQDSLRVSYNSPLHF. The CDR3 region has the DNA TGCGCCAGCAGCCAAGATTCCCTCAGGGTTTCCTATAATTCACCCCTCCACTTT.

This clonotype was found a few times. CDR3 DNA: TGTGCCAGCAGCGTAACGGGACAGGGAGGTTCACCCCTCCACTTT. The encoded protein is CASSVTGQGGSPLHF. This chain links TRBV5-4 with TRBJ1-6; 9 bases align to TRBD1. CDR1 and CDR2 from the germline V gene are SGHNT and YYREEE (reference sequence). The CDR3 covers 15 residues. The ends lost 4 bases at V and 9 bases at J; junction bases unmatched: 8. The full variable domain, with the rest looked up from reference TRBV5-4 and TRBJ1-6, is ETGVTQSPTHLIKTRGQQVTLRCSSQSGHNTVSWYQQALGQGPQFIFQYYREEENGRGNFPPRFSGLQFPNYSSELNVNALELDDSALYLCASSVTGQGGSPLHFGNGTRLTVT.

This clonotype was seen a few times. The gene calls are TRBV6-2 or TRBV6-3 and TRBJ1-1, with 10 bases lining up with TRBD1. Trimming took 10 bases from V and 0 from J; bases not matched to a gene: 2. Germline V CDR1 and CDR2: MNHEY, SVGEGT. The length of the CDR3 is 13 residues. The CDR3 loop reads CAIDRGLNTEAFF. The CDR3 nucleotides read TGTGCCATCGACAGGGGGCTGAACACTGAAGCTTTCTTT.

This clonotype has a count of ten or more. The chain links TRBV28 to TRBJ2-7, with D possibly being TRBD1 (5 bases). The CDR3 is made up of 12 amino acids. V was shortened by 4 bases and J by 3 bases, with 7 bases between the two germline ends. CDR1 and CDR2 from the germline V gene are MDHEN and SYDVKM. CDR3 nucleotide sequence: TGTGCCAGCAGTTCAGACAGCTACGAGCAGTACGTC. Translation: CASSSDSYEQYV.

The CDR3 DNA sequence: TGTGCCAGCAGCTTAACCCCGGGGGCTGAAGCTTTCTTT. It encodes CASSLTPGAEAFF. The chain combines TRBV7-3 with TRBJ1-1, with a weak D call TRBD1 (5 bases). The CDR3 totals 13 residues. CDR1 is SGHTA and CDR2 is FQGTGA in the germline V gene. V was clipped by 0 bases and J by 6 bases, with 8 bases between them.

This clonotype was seen a few times. V gene TRBV29-1 combines with J gene TRBJ1-2; D is unresolved. The V and J ends lost 4 bases and 2 bases respectively, with 8 bases between them. The length of the CDR3 is 12 residues. CDR1 and CDR2 (germline): SQVTM, ANQGSEA. CDR3 protein: CSVVRENYGYTF. CDR3 coding DNA: TGCAGCGTTGTCCGAGAAAACTATGGCTACACCTTC.

Of note for this clonotype: A read error is possible here, since a much larger clone lies one base away. The genes are TRBV4-2 and TRBJ2-3; 8 bases agree with TRBD2. CDR3 length: 16 residues. V shed 0 bases, J shed 4 bases, and the junction held 6 bases outside the gene matches. Germline V lookup: CDR1 LGHNA, CDR2 YNFKEQ. The CDR3 coding sequence is TGTGCCAGCAGCCAAGAGATGAGCGGGGGAGCAGATACGCAGTATTTT. Translating it yields CASSQEMSGGADTQYF.

V usage is TRBV7-9 and J usage is TRBJ2-5; D perhaps matches TRBD1 (6 bases). Germline V lookup: CDR1 SEHNR, CDR2 FQNEAQ (reference sequence). Trimming cost V 7 bases and J 6 bases, with 12 bases left between them. This CDR3 is 12 amino acids long. The CDR3 DNA reads TGTGCCAGCAACACACAGGGAAAGACCCAGTACTTC. Its protein product is CASNTQGKTQYF.

In its sample, this clonotype was seen a few times. The CDR3 DNA reads TGTGCCAGCAGTGAATCCTACCCGCTTCAGCCCCAGCATTTT. It specifies CASSESYPLQPQHF. V gene TRBV6-1 combines with J gene TRBJ1-5; D call uncertain. CDR1 is MNHNS and CDR2 is SASEGT in the germline V gene. This CDR3 has 14 amino acids. Trimming took off 2 bases at V and 6 bases at J, with 11 bases between the two ends.

This clonotype has a count of ten or more. The rearrangement links TRBV5-1 to TRBJ2-5; D unresolved. V was trimmed by 0 bases and J by 3 bases, leaving 9 bases between them. Per germline, CDR1 SGHRS and CDR2 YFSETQ. The length of the CDR3 is 14 residues. The CDR3 protein is CASSLDGGEETQYF. The CDR3, as DNA: TGCGCCAGCAGCTTGGATGGCGGAGAAGAGACCCAGTACTTC.

This clonotype was picked up many times. The chain combines TRBV29-1 with TRBJ1-4, with a tentative D call TRBD1 (5 bases). CDR1 is SQVTM and CDR2 is ANQGSEA in the germline V gene. This CDR3 has 12 amino acids. The V end was cut by 1 base, the J end by 17 bases, with 17 bases between. The CDR3 protein is CSVEAQELGFFF. In DNA, the CDR3 is TGCAGCGTTGAAGCACAGGAATTAGGCTTCTTTTTT.

This clonotype showed up just a few times. The genes are TRBV6-1 and TRBJ2-2, with D possibly TRBD2 on 5 matching bases. Germline values: CDR1 MNHNS, CDR2 SASEGT. The CDR3 is 16 residues long. The V and J ends lost 6 bases and 3 bases respectively, with 17 bases between them. The CDR3, as DNA: TGTGCCAGCAGCGAGAACTTGGGAGATTACACCGGGGAGCTGTTTTTT. The encoded protein is CASSENLGDYTGELFF.

This clonotype has at least ten counts. The chain recombines TRBV7-6 with TRBJ1-1, with 8 bases lining up with TRBD1. V trimming: 1 base; J trimming: 5 bases; junction bases outside the gene matches: 6. Germline V CDR1 and CDR2: SGHVS, FNYEAQ. This CDR3 is built from 15 residues. CDR3 loop: CASSLGTGLKTEAFF. The CDR3 DNA reads TGTGCCAGCAGCTTAGGGACAGGGTTAAAGACTGAAGCTTTCTTT.